This TCR beta chain derives from a study of CD8 T cells in Susac syndrome (dated by TCRdb to about 2019). About the investigation overall: Whether CD8+ T cell activation and differentiation in Susac syndrome was antigen driven was tested using repertoire sequencing. The study compared CD8+ T cell repertoire clonality among over ten healthy donors, about 14 Susac syndrome patients and roughly 15 multiple sclerosis patients. The investigation overall reported the following: The TCR sequencing and HLA analysis was acknowledged to have included a relatively small number of individuals.

This clonotype was recorded only once. Its antigen is currently not known. Base-call qualities are not available, and no considerably larger clone is one nucleotide away. Just one read gives weak support. Measured from the cysteine to the phenylalanine, the CDR3 is 14 residues long. CDR3 DNA is the only sequence kept; it has 42 bases, read in frame from the first base. In the germline V gene (reference sequence), CDR1 corresponds to SEHNR and CDR2 to FQNEAQ. V loses 0 bases, J loses 3 bases, and the germline ends lie 9 bases apart. RNA was extracted using the RNeasy kit, and roughly 0.5 to 1 ug of the RNA was reverse transcribed with random hexamers. TCR beta CDR3 regions were amplified with the immunoSEQ multiplex PCR assay covering 54 Vbeta and 13 Jbeta segments. PCR amplification bias was corrected by using a synthetic template baseline for primer optimization and computational correction. The authors processed their data as follows. Only productive sequences were kept, with reads annotated to V, D and J genes according to IMGT and analyzed in immunoSEQ Analyzer. Clonality was computed as one minus Shannon entropy normalized by log2 of the number of productive unique sequences. Public and private clones were assessed among the 100 most prevalent clones of each patient and control. Susac-specific clones were defined as absent from healthy and MS cohorts, roughly 1,100 published viral clones and other ImmuneACCESS disease sequences. TCRdb reprocessing: public reads trimmed at Q25 with fastp, clones called with MiXCR, in-frame beta chains kept. Rows matching on CDR3 protein sequence are summarized as one entry with the most common DNA and genes. TCRdb, not the authors, supplied the V and J calls. This sample holds approximately 130,000 distinct CDR3 sequences; about 93% were observed only once. The ten largest clonotypes hold about 0.23% of the sample.

Peripheral blood CD8+ and CD4+ T cells from healthy donors, Susac syndrome patients and multiple sclerosis patients were profiled by high-throughput TCR beta sequencing. Treatment-naive patients with stable or active relapsing-remitting disease fulfilling revised McDonald criteria were used as multiple sclerosis controls. CD8+ TEMRA cells were enriched by FACS, while bulk CD8+ and CD4+ T cells were purified by magnetic negative isolation. Blood was collected in EDTA tubes and processed within 24 hours, with PBMCs isolated through density gradient centrifugation. PBMCs intended for TCR sequencing were frozen in liquid nitrogen and were later thawed in a 37 degrees C water bath. The sorted or isolated CD4+, CD8+ and CD8+ TEMRA cells reached a purity of at least 90%.

In this chain, TRBV7-9 is recombined with TRBJ2-7, with the D gene call left open. The sequencing input was CD8+ T cells from PBMCs. This receptor was identified in a human donor with multiple sclerosis. The CDR3 has the sequence CASSLARKGYEQYF. The sequenced DNA is TGTGCCAGCAGCTTAGCGAGGAAGGGCTACGAGCAGTACTTC.